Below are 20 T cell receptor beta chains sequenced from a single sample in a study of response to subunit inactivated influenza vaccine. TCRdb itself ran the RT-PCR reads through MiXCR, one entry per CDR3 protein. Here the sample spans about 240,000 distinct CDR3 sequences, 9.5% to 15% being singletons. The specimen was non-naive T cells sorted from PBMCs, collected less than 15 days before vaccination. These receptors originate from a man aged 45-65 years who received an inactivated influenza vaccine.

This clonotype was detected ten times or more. The DNA of the CDR3 is TGTGCCAGCAGGCCAAACACGAACACTGAAGCTTTCTTT. Residues: CASRPNTNTEAFF. The V and J genes are TRBV14 and TRBJ1-1; D gene uncertain. Germline V gene sequence: CDR1 SGHDN, CDR2 FVKESK. Trimming removed 6 bases at V and 1 base at J, with 9 bases between. The CDR3 covers 13 residues.

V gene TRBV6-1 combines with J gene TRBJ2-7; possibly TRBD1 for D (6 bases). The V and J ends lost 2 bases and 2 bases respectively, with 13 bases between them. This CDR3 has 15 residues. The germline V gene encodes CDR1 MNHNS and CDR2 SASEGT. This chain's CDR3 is CASSEHVGTTYEQYF. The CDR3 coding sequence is TGTGCCAGCAGTGAACATGTGGGGACAACCTACGAGCAGTACTTC.

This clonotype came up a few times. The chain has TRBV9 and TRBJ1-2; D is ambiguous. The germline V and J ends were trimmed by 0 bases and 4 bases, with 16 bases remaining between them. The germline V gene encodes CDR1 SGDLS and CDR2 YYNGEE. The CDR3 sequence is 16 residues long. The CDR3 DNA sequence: TGTGCCAGCAGCGTAGCGGGTGACCCAACCGCCTATGGCTACACCTTC. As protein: CASSVAGDPTAYGYTF. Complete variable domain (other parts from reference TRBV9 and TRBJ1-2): DSGVTQTPKHLITATGQRVTLRCSPRSGDLSVYWYQQSLDQGLQFLIQYYNGEERAKGNILERFSAQQFPDLHSELNLSSLELGDSALYFCASSVAGDPTAYGYTFGSGTRLTVV.

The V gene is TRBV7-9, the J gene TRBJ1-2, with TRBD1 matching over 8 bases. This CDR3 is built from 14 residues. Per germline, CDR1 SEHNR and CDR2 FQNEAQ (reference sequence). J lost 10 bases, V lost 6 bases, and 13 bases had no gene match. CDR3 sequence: CASRFQGAQAYYTF. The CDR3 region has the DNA TGTGCCAGCAGATTCCAGGGGGCACAGGCCTACTACACCTTC.

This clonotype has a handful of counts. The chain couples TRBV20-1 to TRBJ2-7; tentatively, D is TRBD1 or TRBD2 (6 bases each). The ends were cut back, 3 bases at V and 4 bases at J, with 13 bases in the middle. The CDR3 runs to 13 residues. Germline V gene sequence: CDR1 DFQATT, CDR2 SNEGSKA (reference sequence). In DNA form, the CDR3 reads TGCAGTGCTAGTACGGGGGCTGGGTACGAGCAGTACTTC. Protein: CSASTGAGYEQYF.

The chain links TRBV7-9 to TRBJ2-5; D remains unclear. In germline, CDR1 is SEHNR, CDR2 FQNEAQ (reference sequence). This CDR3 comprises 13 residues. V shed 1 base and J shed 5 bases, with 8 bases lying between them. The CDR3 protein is CASSLELIETQYF. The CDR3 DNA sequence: TGTGCCAGCAGCTTAGAACTCATCGAGACCCAGTACTTC.

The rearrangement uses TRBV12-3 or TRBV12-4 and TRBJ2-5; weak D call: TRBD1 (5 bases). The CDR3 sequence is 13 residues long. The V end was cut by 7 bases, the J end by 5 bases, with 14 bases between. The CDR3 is CASTRGLGETQYF. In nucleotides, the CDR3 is TGTGCCAGCACAAGGGGTCTAGGGGAGACCCAGTACTTC.

The chain's CDR3 is CASSTPGTAQETQYF. Here the CDR3 DNA reads TGTGCCAGTAGTACTCCCGGGACGGCTCAAGAGACCCAGTACTTC. The V gene is TRBV19, the J gene TRBJ2-5; TRBD1 or TRBD2 may be the D gene (5 bases each). Trimming took off 4 bases at V and 2 bases at J, with 14 bases between the two ends. Germline assignment: CDR1 LNHDA and CDR2 SQIVND (reference sequence). This CDR3 comprises 15 residues.

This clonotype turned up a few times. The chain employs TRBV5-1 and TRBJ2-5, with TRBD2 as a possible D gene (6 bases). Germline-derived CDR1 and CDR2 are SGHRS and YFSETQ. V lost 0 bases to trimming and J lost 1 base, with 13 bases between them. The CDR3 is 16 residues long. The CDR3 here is CASSLAGGVSQETQYF. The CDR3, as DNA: TGCGCCAGCAGCTTGGCTGGCGGGGTAAGCCAAGAGACCCAGTACTTC.

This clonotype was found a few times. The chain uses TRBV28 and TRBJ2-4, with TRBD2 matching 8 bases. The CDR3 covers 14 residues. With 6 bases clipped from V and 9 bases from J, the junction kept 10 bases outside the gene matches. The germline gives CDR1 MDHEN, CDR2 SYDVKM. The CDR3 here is CASRTAGVESIQYF. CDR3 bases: TGTGCCAGCAGGACAGCGGGAGTGGAGAGCATTCAGTACTTC.

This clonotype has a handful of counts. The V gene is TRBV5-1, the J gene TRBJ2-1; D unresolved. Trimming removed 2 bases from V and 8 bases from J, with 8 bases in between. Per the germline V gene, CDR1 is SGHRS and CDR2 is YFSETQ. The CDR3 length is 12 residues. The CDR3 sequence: CASSFRWDEQFF. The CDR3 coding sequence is TGCGCCAGCAGCTTCAGGTGGGATGAGCAGTTCTTC.

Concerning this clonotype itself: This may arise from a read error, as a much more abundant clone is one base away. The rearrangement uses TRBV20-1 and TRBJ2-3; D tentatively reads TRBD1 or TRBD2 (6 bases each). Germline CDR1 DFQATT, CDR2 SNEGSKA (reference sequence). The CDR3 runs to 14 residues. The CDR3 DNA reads TGCAGTACTAGGGGGGTCGGGGGCACAGATACGCAGTATTTT. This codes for CSTRGVGGTDTQYF.

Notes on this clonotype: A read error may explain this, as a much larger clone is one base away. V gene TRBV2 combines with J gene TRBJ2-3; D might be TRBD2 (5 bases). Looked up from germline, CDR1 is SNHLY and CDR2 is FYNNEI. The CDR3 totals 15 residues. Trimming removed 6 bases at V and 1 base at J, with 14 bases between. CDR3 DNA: TGTGCCAGCAGGGCACTAGTGGGCGGCACAGATACGCAGTATTTT. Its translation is CASRALVGGTDTQYF.

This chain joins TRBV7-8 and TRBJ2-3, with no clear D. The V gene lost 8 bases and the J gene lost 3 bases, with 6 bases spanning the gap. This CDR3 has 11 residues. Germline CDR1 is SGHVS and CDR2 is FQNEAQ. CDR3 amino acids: CASEVTDTQYF. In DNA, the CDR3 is TGTGCCAGCGAGGTGACAGATACGCAGTATTTT. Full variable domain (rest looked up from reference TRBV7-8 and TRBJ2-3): GAGVSQSPRYKVAKRGQDVALRCDPISGHVSLFWYQQALGQGPEFLTYFQNEAQLDKSGLPSDRFFAERPEGSVSTLKIQRTQQEDSAVYLCASEVTDTQYFGPGTRLTVL.

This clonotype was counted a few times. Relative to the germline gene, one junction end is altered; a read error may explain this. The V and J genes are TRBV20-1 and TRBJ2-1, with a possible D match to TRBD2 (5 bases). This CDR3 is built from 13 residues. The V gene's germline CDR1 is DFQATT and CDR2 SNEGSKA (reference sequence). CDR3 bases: TGCAGTGCAAGAGGCGGGCCCTACAATGAGCAGTTCTTC. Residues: CSARGGPYNEQFF.

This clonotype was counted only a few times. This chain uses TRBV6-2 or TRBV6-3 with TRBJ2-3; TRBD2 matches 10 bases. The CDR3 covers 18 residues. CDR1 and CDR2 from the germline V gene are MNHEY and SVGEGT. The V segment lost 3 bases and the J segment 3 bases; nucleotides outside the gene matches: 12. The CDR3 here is CASSYMVTSGQDTDTQYF. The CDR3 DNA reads TGTGCCAGCAGTTATATGGTGACTAGCGGGCAGGATACAGATACGCAGTATTTT.

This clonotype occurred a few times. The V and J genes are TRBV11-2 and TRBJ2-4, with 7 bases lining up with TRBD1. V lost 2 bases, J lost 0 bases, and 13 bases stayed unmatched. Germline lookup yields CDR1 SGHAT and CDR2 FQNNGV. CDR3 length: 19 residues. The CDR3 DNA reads TGTGCCAGCAGCTTAACCCCCTATAGGGACAGACTAGCCAAAAACATTCAGTACTTC. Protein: CASSLTPYRDRLAKNIQYF.

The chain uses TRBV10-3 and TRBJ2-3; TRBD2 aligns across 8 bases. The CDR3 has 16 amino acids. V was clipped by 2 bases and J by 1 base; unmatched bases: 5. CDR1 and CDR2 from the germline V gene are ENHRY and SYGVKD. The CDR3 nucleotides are TGTGCCATCAGTGAGGGGTTGACTAGCGGCACAGATACGCAGTATTTT. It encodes CAISEGLTSGTDTQYF.

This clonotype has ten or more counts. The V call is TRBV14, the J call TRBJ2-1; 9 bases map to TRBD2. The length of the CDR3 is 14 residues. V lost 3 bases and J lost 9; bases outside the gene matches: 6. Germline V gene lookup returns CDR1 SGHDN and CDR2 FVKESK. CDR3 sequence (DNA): TGTGCCAGCAGCCAGCGCGGGGGGGCAGGTGAGCAGTTCTTC. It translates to CASSQRGGAGEQFF. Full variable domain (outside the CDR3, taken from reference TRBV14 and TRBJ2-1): EAGVTQFPSHSVIEKGQTVTLRCDPISGHDNLYWYRRVMGKEIKFLLHFVKESKQDESGMPNNRFLAERTGGTYSTLKVQPAELEDSGVYFCASSQRGGAGEQFFGPGTRLTVL.

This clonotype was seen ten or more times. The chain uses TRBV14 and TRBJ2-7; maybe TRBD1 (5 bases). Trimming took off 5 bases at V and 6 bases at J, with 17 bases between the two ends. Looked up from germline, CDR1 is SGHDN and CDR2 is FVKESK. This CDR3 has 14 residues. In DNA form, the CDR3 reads TGTGCCAGCAGCAAAAAGGGGATGGTGGGCGAGCAGTACTTC. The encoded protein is CASSKKGMVGEQYF.